The 17 T cell receptor beta chains in this list originate from one sample, sequenced in a study of CD4 T cells in relation to SARS-CoV-2 and coronaviruses. Some clones are missing from TCRdb's copy, which holds only in-frame ones; the method was immunoSEQ multiplex PCR. The sample holds some 46,000 clones, about four fifths seen once. Their recognized antigens are unknown. Sequencing was performed on naive CD4+ T cells from PBMCs, cultured in vitro. As for subset: naive CD4+ T cells isolated by negative enrichment. The receptors were sampled from an adult with COVID-19.

The chain carries TRBV10-2 and TRBJ2-5; D is perhaps TRBD1 (6 bases). Between the trimmed V and J ends, which lost 8 bases and 2 bases, there was a span of 9 bases. The CDR3 runs 12 residues. Germline V gene lookup returns CDR1 WSHSY and CDR2 SAAADI. The CDR3 reads CASGGQQETQYF. The CDR3 DNA is TGCGCCAGCGGCGGACAGCAAGAGACCCAGTACTTC.

The chain couples TRBV2 to TRBJ2-3, with D possibly TRBD1 on 6 matching bases. The germline CDR1 and CDR2 sequences are SNHLY and FYNNEI. The ends were cut back, 5 bases at V and 0 bases at J, with 12 bases in the middle. The CDR3 is 15 residues long. In DNA form, the CDR3 reads TGTGCCAGCAGTACCGGACAGACTAGCACAGATACGCAGTATTTT. Residues: CASSTGQTSTDTQYF.

CDR3 loop: CASRRQGIAGANVLTF. For the CDR3, the DNA is TGTGCCTCTCGACGACAGGGCATAGCCGGGGCCAACGTCCTGACTTTC. The V call is TRBV30, the J call TRBJ2-6, with TRBD1 matching over 7 bases. The CDR3 has 16 residues. CDR1 is GTSNPN, CDR2 SVGIG, per germline (reference sequence). The J segment lost 4 bases and the V segment lost 7 bases, leaving 13 bases of the junction unmatched.

J is TRBJ2-3 and V is TRBV5-1; no clear D gene. Germline CDR1 SGHRS, CDR2 YFSETQ. The CDR3 runs to 15 residues. V lost 4 bases, J lost 2 bases, and 14 bases lay in between. For the CDR3, the DNA is TGCGCCAGCAGCCCCTGGACGGATTACACAGATACGCAGTATTTT. It specifies CASSPWTDYTDTQYF.

The chain employs TRBV19 and TRBJ1-5; perhaps TRBD1 as D (5 bases). Germline-derived CDR1 and CDR2 are LNHDA and SQIVND (reference sequence). The V end was cut by 6 bases, the J end by 4 bases, with 16 bases between. The CDR3 totals 15 residues. Here the CDR3 DNA reads TGTGCCAGTAGCCTTGGGGCTGAGGTTAATCAGCCCCAGCATTTT. Translation: CASSLGAEVNQPQHF.

This chain uses TRBV3-1 (or the pseudogene TRBV3-2) with TRBJ1-4; D gene unclear. Trimming took off 4 bases at V and 4 bases at J, with 13 bases between the two ends. The CDR3 is 15 residues long. Germline CDR1 reads LGHDT; CDR2 reads YNNKEL (reference sequence). The CDR3 loop reads CASSPVSGYNEKLFF. CDR3 nucleotide sequence: TGTGCCAGCAGCCCAGTCTCAGGTTATAATGAAAAACTGTTTTTT.

The chain uses TRBV5-1 and TRBJ2-7; possibly TRBD1 for D (6 bases). V dropped 4 bases and J dropped 0 bases, with 17 bases sitting between them. The CDR3 contains 16 residues. CDR1 SGHRS and CDR2 YFSETQ come from the germline V gene. The CDR3 loop is CASSHNTGISSYEQYF. The CDR3 coding sequence is TGCGCCAGCAGCCATAATACAGGGATCAGCTCCTACGAGCAGTACTTC. The full variable domain, in which reference TRBV5-1 and TRBJ2-7 provide the parts outside the CDR3, is KAGVTQTPRYLIKTRGQQVTLSCSPISGHRSVSWYQQTPGQGLQFLFEYFSETQRNKGNFPGRFSGRQFSNSRSEMNVSTLELGDSALYLCASSHNTGISSYEQYFGPGTRLTVT.

The J gene is TRBJ2-4, the V gene TRBV6-2 or TRBV6-3, with 9 positions matching TRBD2. Germline trimming cut 2 bases from V and 0 bases from J; bases unmatched to any gene: 8. The CDR3 runs to 18 residues. From germline, CDR1 is MNHEY and CDR2 SVGEGT. Here the CDR3 reads CASSYDLSGRVAKNIQYF. The DNA for the CDR3 is TGTGCCAGCAGTTACGATCTTAGCGGGAGAGTAGCCAAAAACATTCAGTACTTC.

The chain employs TRBV2 and TRBJ1-5; the D is unclear. The V gene lost 5 bases and the J gene lost 0 bases, with 5 bases spanning the gap. The germline CDR1 and CDR2 sequences are SNHLY and FYNNEI. CDR3 length equals 13 residues. Here the CDR3 reads CASSPYSNQPQHF. For the CDR3, the DNA is TGTGCCAGCAGTCCCTATAGCAATCAGCCCCAGCATTTT. Looking up the rest from reference TRBV2 and TRBJ1-5 gives the full variable domain: EPEVTQTPSHQVTQMGQEVILRCVPISNHLYFYWYRQILGQKVEFLVSFYNNEISEKSEIFDDQFSVERPDGSNFTLKIRSTKLEDSAMYFCASSPYSNQPQHFGDGTRLSIL.

This chain joins TRBV5-5 and TRBJ2-3, with TRBD2 identical over 8 bases. Trimming removed 4 bases from V and 8 bases from J; junction bases left unmatched: 6. The CDR3 sequence is 13 residues long. Germline-derived CDR1 and CDR2 are SGHKS and YYEKEE (reference sequence). The CDR3 nucleotides read TGTGCCAGCAGCGGGGGACTAGAGGCTACGCAGTATTTT. Protein: CASSGGLEATQYF.

V is TRBV7-9 and J is TRBJ1-3; no firm D call. The germline V and J ends were trimmed by 2 bases and 4 bases, with 18 bases remaining between them. The CDR3 is made up of 17 amino acids. The germline CDR1 and CDR2 sequences are SEHNR and FQNEAQ (reference sequence). The CDR3 loop reads CASSLSRPPGGGNTIYF. The CDR3 region has the DNA TGTGCCAGCAGCTTAAGCCGTCCACCGGGAGGCGGAAACACCATATATTTT. Based on the CDR3 plus reference TRBV7-9 and TRBJ1-3, the full variable domain is DTGVSQNPRHKITKRGQNVTFRCDPISEHNRLYWYRQTLGQGPEFLTYFQNEAQLEKSRLLSDRFSAERPKGSFSTLEIQRTEQGDSAMYLCASSLSRPPGGGNTIYFGEGSWLTVV.

The DNA for the CDR3 is TGTGCCAGCAGCAGTTTATCAGCAGATACGCAGTATTTT. This encodes CASSSLSADTQYF. V gene TRBV27 combines with J gene TRBJ2-3; no firm D call. Germline V lookup: CDR1 MNHEY, CDR2 SMNVEV (reference sequence). This CDR3 has 13 residues. V shed 6 bases and J shed 4 bases, with 11 bases lying between them.

The rearrangement links TRBV16 to TRBJ1-1; possible D gene TRBD1, 6 bases. The CDR3 is made up of 15 amino acids. Germline CDR1 KGHSY, CDR2 FQNENV. V shed 0 bases and J shed 5 bases, with 13 bases lying between them. The CDR3 region is CASSQSRGLGTEAFF. The CDR3, as DNA: TGTGCCAGCAGCCAATCGCGGGGGCTAGGGACTGAAGCTTTCTTT. Variable domain in full (rest from reference TRBV16 and TRBJ1-1): GEEVAQTPKHLVRGEGQKAKLYCAPIKGHSYVFWYQQVLKNEFKFLISFQNENVFDETGMPKERFSAKCLPNSPCSLEIQATKLEDSAVYFCASSQSRGLGTEAFFGQGTRLTVV.

The chain has TRBV6-2 or TRBV6-3 and TRBJ2-7; 7 bases align to TRBD2. The CDR3 totals 17 residues. Germline CDR1 and CDR2: MNHEY and SVGEGT. V was pared by 2 bases and J by 5 bases, with 15 bases of the junction left unmatched. In DNA form, the CDR3 reads TGTGCCAGCAGTTACCTAAACGGAGGGCTAGCGGAAGACGAGCAGTACTTC. Its translation: CASSYLNGGLAEDEQYF.

The chain employs TRBV4-1 and TRBJ2-5, with a weak D call TRBD1 (5 bases). The V gene lost 0 bases and the J gene lost 8 bases, with 7 bases spanning the gap. Germline assignment: CDR1 MGHRA and CDR2 YSYEKL. There are 12 residues in the CDR3. The CDR3 loop is CASSQEGPTQYF. The DNA for the CDR3 is TGCGCCAGCAGCCAAGAGGGGCCCACCCAGTACTTC.

The chain recombines TRBV11-2 with TRBJ2-3; 9 bases match TRBD2. The CDR3 is 16 amino acids. V gave up 4 bases and J gave up 4 bases; unmatched junction bases: 9. CDR1 and CDR2 (germline): SGHAT, FQNNGV. The CDR3 DNA follows: TGTGCCAGCAGCTCACGGGGTAGCGGGAGTGCAGATACGCAGTATTTT. Protein sequence: CASSSRGSGSADTQYF.

The genes are TRBV28 and TRBJ2-2; TRBD2 matches at 9 bases. The CDR3 covers 16 residues. The V gene end was trimmed by 7 bases and the J gene end by 0 bases; junction bases not matched to a gene: 6. Germline CDR1 MDHEN, CDR2 SYDVKM. This CDR3 reads CASITSGLTNTGELFF. The CDR3, as DNA: TGTGCCAGCATCACTAGCGGGCTAACGAACACCGGGGAGCTGTTTTTT.